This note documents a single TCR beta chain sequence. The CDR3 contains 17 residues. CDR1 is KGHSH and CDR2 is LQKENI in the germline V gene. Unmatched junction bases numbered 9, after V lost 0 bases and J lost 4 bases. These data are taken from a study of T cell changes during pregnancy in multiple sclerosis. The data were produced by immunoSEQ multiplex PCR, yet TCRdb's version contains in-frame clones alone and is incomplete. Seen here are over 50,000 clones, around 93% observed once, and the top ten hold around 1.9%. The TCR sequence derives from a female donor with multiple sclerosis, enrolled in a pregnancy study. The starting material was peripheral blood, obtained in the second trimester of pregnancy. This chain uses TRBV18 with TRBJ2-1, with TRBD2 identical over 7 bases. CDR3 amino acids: CASSPPFTSERYNEQFF. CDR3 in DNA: TGTGCCAGCTCACCACCGTTCACTAGCGAACGGTACAATGAGCAGTTCTTC.